The 16 T cell receptor beta chains below were found in one sample sequenced in a study of cytomegalovirus exposure and HLA in healthy donors. PCR employed 60 Vbeta and 13 Jbeta primers. TCRdb's table, derived via immunoSEQ multiplex PCR, lists solely in-frame clones and lacks some. This table holds tens of thousands of clones. The sample was PBMCs. The receptor source for this set is a woman under 40 in good health and CMV-seronegative.

The chain joins TRBV6-5 to TRBJ2-7; 8 bases are shared with TRBD1. V dropped 8 bases and J dropped 5; count of bases not matched to a gene: 14. Germline CDR1 and CDR2: MNHEY and SVGAGI. The CDR3 runs to 15 residues. The chain's CDR3 is CASRRLGQGINEQYF. CDR3 DNA: TGTGCCAGCCGCAGGTTAGGACAGGGTATCAACGAGCAGTACTTC.

The chain couples TRBV9 to TRBJ2-3; no reliable D call. Germline V gene data show CDR1 as SGDLS and CDR2 as YYNGEE. Trimming stripped 3 bases from V and 4 bases from J, with 6 bases between. The CDR3 length is 12 residues. The CDR3 sequence is CASSAYSDTQYF. The CDR3 nucleotides read TGTGCCAGCAGCGCGTATTCAGATACGCAGTATTTT. The variable domain in full, completed from reference TRBV9 and TRBJ2-3, reads DSGVTQTPKHLITATGQRVTLRCSPRSGDLSVYWYQQSLDQGLQFLIQYYNGEERAKGNILERFSAQQFPDLHSELNLSSLELGDSALYFCASSAYSDTQYFGPGTRLTVL.

This sequence joins TRBV6-6 and TRBJ2-2; a weak D match, TRBD2 (6 bases). The CDR3 is 15 residues long. V dropped 8 bases and J dropped 5 bases, with 18 bases sitting between them. Germline V gene lookup returns CDR1 MNHNY and CDR2 SVGAGI (reference sequence). CDR3 sequence: CASCRDGGRTGELFF. The CDR3 DNA reads TGTGCCAGCTGCCGGGACGGGGGACGAACCGGGGAGCTGTTTTTT.

The chain carries TRBV6-5 and TRBJ1-6; 7 bases line up with TRBD1. The trim removed 5 bases at V and 13 bases at J, leaving 8 bases unmatched. Germline V gene sequence: CDR1 MNHEY, CDR2 SVGAGI. The CDR3 length is 13 residues. The CDR3 is CASSINRGSPLHF. The CDR3, as DNA: TGTGCCAGCAGTATAAACAGGGGCTCCCCCCTCCACTTT.

V is TRBV7-9 and J is TRBJ1-1, with D unclear. The CDR3 is 13 residues long. CDR1 is SEHNR and CDR2 is FQNEAQ in the germline V gene (reference sequence). Between the trimmed V and J ends, which lost 5 bases and 6 bases, there was a span of 13 bases. CDR3 loop: CASSHVQMAEAFF. The DNA for the CDR3 is TGTGCCAGCAGCCACGTACAGATGGCTGAAGCTTTCTTT. Complete variable domain (other parts from reference TRBV7-9 and TRBJ1-1): DTGVSQNPRHKITKRGQNVTFRCDPISEHNRLYWYRQTLGQGPEFLTYFQNEAQLEKSRLLSDRFSAERPKGSFSTLEIQRTEQGDSAMYLCASSHVQMAEAFFGQGTRLTVV.

This chain joins TRBV6-6 and TRBJ1-6, with a tentative D call TRBD1 (5 bases). Germline CDR1 reads MNHNY; CDR2 reads SVGAGI (reference sequence). This CDR3 is 15 amino acids long. The germline V and J ends were trimmed by 0 bases and 11 bases, with 14 bases remaining between them. CDR3 nucleotide sequence: TGTGCCAGCAGTTACTCGAGGGGCAGGGAGGCACCCCTCCACTTT. Translated: CASSYSRGREAPLHF.

The chain's CDR3 is CSVRSSGYGYTF. In DNA, the CDR3 is TGCAGCGTTCGATCGTCGGGGTATGGCTACACCTTC. This chain connects TRBV29-1 to TRBJ1-2; D is uncertain. The CDR3 runs 12 residues. V was clipped by 5 bases and J by 5 bases, with 12 bases between them. Germline V gene lookup returns CDR1 SQVTM and CDR2 ANQGSEA.

The rearrangement joins TRBV6-5 to TRBJ2-5, with 7 bases fitting TRBD1. Trimming cost V 6 bases and J 3 bases; bases outside gene matches: 10. The V gene's germline CDR1 is MNHEY and CDR2 SVGAGI. The CDR3 length is 15 residues. The CDR3 bases are TGTGCCAGCAGGCGGGTGGACAGGCGGGAAGAGACCCAGTACTTC. Its translation is CASRRVDRREETQYF.

The rearrangement uses TRBV29-1 and TRBJ2-1, with TRBD1 identical over 10 bases. The V and J ends lost 5 bases and 5 bases, in that order; junction bases with no gene match: 9. The CDR3 has 15 amino acids. Germline CDR1 is SQVTM and CDR2 is ANQGSEA. The DNA of the CDR3 is TGCAGCGTTCCATTGGGACAGGGGTCCGACAATGAGCAGTTCTTC. It translates to CSVPLGQGSDNEQFF.

J is TRBJ2-2 and V is TRBV5-1, with D perhaps TRBD2 (5 bases). The CDR3 has 15 amino acids. In germline, CDR1 is SGHRS, CDR2 YFSETQ. Trimming cost V 5 bases and J 4 bases, with 15 bases left between them. The CDR3 sequence: CASRSGISRTGELFF. In DNA, the CDR3 is TGCGCCAGCAGATCGGGGATAAGCCGCACCGGGGAGCTGTTTTTT.

The chain couples TRBV5-6 to TRBJ2-1; 12 bases match TRBD2. The trim removed 4 bases at V and 0 bases at J, leaving 5 bases unmatched. This CDR3 has 17 residues. CDR1 is SGHDT and CDR2 is YYEEEE in the germline V gene. The CDR3 sequence: CASSPTSGGPSYNEQFF. The CDR3 region has the DNA TGTGCCAGCAGCCCGACTAGCGGGGGCCCCTCCTACAATGAGCAGTTCTTC.

CDR3 sequence reads: CASSHPLAGGLNEQFF. The CDR3 region has the DNA TGCGCCAGCAGTCATCCGTTAGCGGGAGGACTCAATGAGCAGTTCTTC. The chain joins TRBV4-1 to TRBJ2-1; 10 bases map to TRBD2. The ends lost 6 bases at V and 6 bases at J; junction bases unmatched: 11. The germline gives CDR1 MGHRA, CDR2 YSYEKL. CDR3 size: 16 residues.

The J gene is TRBJ2-6, the V gene TRBV16; maybe TRBD2 (6 bases). Trimming shortened V by 4 bases and J by 0 bases, and 7 bases separated the two germline ends. CDR1 KGHSY and CDR2 FQNENV come from the germline V gene. CDR3 length equals 15 residues. The CDR3 here is CASSPGGSGANVLTF. As DNA, the CDR3 is TGTGCCAGCAGCCCCGGGGGCTCTGGGGCCAACGTCCTGACTTTC.

The genes are TRBV19 and TRBJ2-3; 14 bases are a match to TRBD2. The CDR3 totals 16 residues. V shed 5 bases and J 3 bases; nucleotides not matched to a gene: 4. Germline values: CDR1 LNHDA, CDR2 SQIVND (reference sequence). CDR3 loop: CASSARLAGGTDTQYF. The CDR3 region has the DNA TGTGCCAGTAGTGCCCGACTAGCGGGAGGGACAGATACGCAGTATTTT. Based on the CDR3 plus reference TRBV19 and TRBJ2-3, the full variable domain is DGGITQSPKYLFRKEGQNVTLSCEQNLNHDAMYWYRQDPGQGLRLIYYSQIVNDFQKGDIAEGYSVSREKKESFPLTVTSAQKNPTAFYLCASSARLAGGTDTQYFGPGTRLTVL.

This chain uses TRBV19 with TRBJ2-1, with 10 positions matching TRBD2. J lost 4 bases, V lost 4 bases, and 4 bases had no gene match. The CDR3 contains 15 residues. CDR1 is LNHDA and CDR2 is SQIVND in the germline V gene (reference sequence). The CDR3 DNA reads as TGTGCCAGTAGTACGCTAGCGGGAGCTTACAATGAGCAGTTCTTC. Amino acids: CASSTLAGAYNEQFF.

The rearrangement joins TRBV5-4 to TRBJ1-2; a possible D gene is TRBD1 (6 bases). CDR3 length: 14 amino acids. Germline CDR1 is SGHNT and CDR2 is YYREEE (reference sequence). This CDR3 reads CAVAGALGDYGYTF. The CDR3 coding sequence is TGTGCAGTTGCGGGGGCACTGGGGGACTATGGCTACACCTTC.